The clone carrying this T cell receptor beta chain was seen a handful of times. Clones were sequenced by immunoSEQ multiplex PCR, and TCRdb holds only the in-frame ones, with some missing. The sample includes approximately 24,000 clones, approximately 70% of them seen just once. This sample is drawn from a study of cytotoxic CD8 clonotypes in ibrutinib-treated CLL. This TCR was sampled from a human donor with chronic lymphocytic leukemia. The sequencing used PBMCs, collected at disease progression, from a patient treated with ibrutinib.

CDR3 nucleotide sequence: TGTGCCAGTAGTATAGGACACCGGGACAGGGGATCCAAGACTGAAGCTTTCTTT. It codes for CASSIGHRDRGSKTEAFF. The chain uses TRBV19 and TRBJ1-1, with TRBD1 matching 10 bases. Germline V gene lookup returns CDR1 LNHDA and CDR2 SQIVND (reference sequence). With V trimmed by 1 base and J by 5 bases, 13 bases remained unmatched. The CDR3 totals 18 residues.